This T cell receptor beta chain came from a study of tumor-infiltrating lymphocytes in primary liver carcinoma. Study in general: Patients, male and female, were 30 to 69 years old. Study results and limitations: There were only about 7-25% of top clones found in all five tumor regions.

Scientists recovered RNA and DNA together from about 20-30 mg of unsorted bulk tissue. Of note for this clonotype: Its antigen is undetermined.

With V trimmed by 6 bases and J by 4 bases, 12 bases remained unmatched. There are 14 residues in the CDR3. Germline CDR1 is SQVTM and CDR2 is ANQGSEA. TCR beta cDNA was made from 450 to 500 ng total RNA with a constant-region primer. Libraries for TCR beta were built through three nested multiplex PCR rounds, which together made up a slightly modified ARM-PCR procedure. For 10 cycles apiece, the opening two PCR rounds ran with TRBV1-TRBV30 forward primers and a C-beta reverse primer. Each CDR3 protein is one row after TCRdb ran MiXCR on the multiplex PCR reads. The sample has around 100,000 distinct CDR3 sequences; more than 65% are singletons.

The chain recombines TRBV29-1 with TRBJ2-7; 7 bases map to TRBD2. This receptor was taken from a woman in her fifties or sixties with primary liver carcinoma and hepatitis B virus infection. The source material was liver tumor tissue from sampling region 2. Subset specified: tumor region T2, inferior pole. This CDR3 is CSVALGTNGYEQYF. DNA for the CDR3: TGCAGCGTCGCCCTAGGGACTAACGGGTACGAGCAGTACTTC.